The 8 T cell receptor beta chains given below trace back to one sample, sequenced in a study of T cell changes during pregnancy in multiple sclerosis. Assay: immunoSEQ multiplex PCR; the TCRdb copy retains only in-frame clones and omits some. The sample yields 50,000 or so clones, around 92% seen once. The sequences come from CD4+ T cells from peripheral blood mononuclear cells, collected after pregnancy. These receptors were obtained from a female donor with multiple sclerosis, enrolled in a pregnancy study.

The V and J genes are TRBV4-2 and TRBJ2-2, with a tentative D call TRBD1 (5 bases). Germline V gives CDR1 LGHNA, CDR2 YNFKEQ. The germline V and J ends were trimmed by 0 bases and 4 bases, with 15 bases remaining between them. The length of the CDR3 is 17 residues. The CDR3: CASSQDNKQAVTGELFF. The DNA for the CDR3 is TGTGCCAGCAGCCAAGATAATAAACAGGCGGTCACCGGGGAGCTGTTTTTT.

A note on this clone: At one of its ends the junction is not consistent with the germline gene, which may arise from a read error. This chain uses TRBV7-7 with TRBJ2-5, with 10 bases aligning to TRBD1. CDR3 length: 14 amino acids. CDR1 is SSHAT, CDR2 FNYEAQ, per germline (reference sequence). CDR3 amino acids: CASSLLGQGETQYF. The CDR3 coding sequence is TGTGCTAGCAGCTTACTGGGACAGGGGGAGACCCAGTACTTC.

This chain links TRBV19 with TRBJ2-3; D is unclear. CDR1 and CDR2 from the germline V gene are LNHDA and SQIVND (reference sequence). The CDR3 is 13 amino acids. V was pared by 7 bases and J by 2 bases, with 10 bases between. The CDR3 DNA is TGTGCCAGTAAACGGGTAGCCACAGATACGCAGTATTTT. Amino acid sequence: CASKRVATDTQYF. The full variable domain, completed using reference TRBV19 and TRBJ2-3, is DGGITQSPKYLFRKEGQNVTLSCEQNLNHDAMYWYRQDPGQGLRLIYYSQIVNDFQKGDIAEGYSVSREKKESFPLTVTSAQKNPTAFYLCASKRVATDTQYFGPGTRLTVL.

The V call is TRBV4-1, the J call TRBJ2-2, with a tentative D call TRBD1 (6 bases). V was shortened by 0 bases and J by 5 bases, with 19 bases between the two germline ends. Germline V gene lookup returns CDR1 MGHRA and CDR2 YSYEKL. The CDR3 sequence is 18 residues long. CDR3 DNA sequence: TGCGCCAGCAGCCAAGAGGTTATCCGCAGGGGCGGGACCGGGGAGCTGTTTTTT. It is translated as CASSQEVIRRGGTGELFF.

The chain recombines TRBV13 with TRBJ1-2, with TRBD1 matching over 8 bases. The junction had 4 bases not matched to a gene; V was cut back by 5 bases and J by 2 bases. Germline CDR1 is PRHDT and CDR2 is FYEKMQ (reference sequence). The CDR3 consists of 14 residues. DNA of the CDR3: TGTGCCAGCAGCGTCGGACAGGGAAACTATGGCTACACCTTC. Translation gives CASSVGQGNYGYTF.

The chain recombines TRBV10-3 with TRBJ2-2, with D possibly TRBD1 on 5 matching bases. This CDR3 spans 15 amino acids. Trimming left V 2 bases short and J 1 base short, with 8 bases between. CDR1 and CDR2 from the germline V gene are ENHRY and SYGVKD. This CDR3 reads CAISETGVNTGELFF. The CDR3 nucleotides read TGTGCCATCAGTGAGACAGGAGTGAACACCGGGGAGCTGTTTTTT.

The chain links TRBV5-6 to TRBJ2-7; TRBD1 is a possible D gene (5 bases). The CDR3 is 15 residues long. V was pared by 4 bases and J by 8 bases, with 22 bases between. CDR1 is SGHDT, CDR2 YYEEEE, per germline. In nucleotides, the CDR3 is TGTGCCAGCAGCCTAGAGGACACCTTGTTGGGAAAGCAGTACTTC. This translates into CASSLEDTLLGKQYF.

The CDR3 DNA sequence: TGTGCCAGCAGTCAATATAGCGGGGGTTTCACAGATACGCAGTATTTT. This encodes CASSQYSGGFTDTQYF. The chain recombines TRBV28 with TRBJ2-3; 9 bases match TRBD2. This CDR3 comprises 16 residues. The V gene's germline CDR1 is MDHEN and CDR2 SYDVKM. V shed 5 bases and J 2 bases; nucleotides not matched to a gene: 8.